This TCR beta chain was sequenced in a study of blood T cell repertoires in COVID-19. Sequencing was performed with immunoSEQ multiplex PCR; in TCRdb, only in-frame clones are kept and a portion is missing. The profile covers 100,000 to 150,000 clones, with around 82% appearing a single time and 9.5% to 15% taken by the ten largest. The CDR3 is 17 residues long. Germline V CDR1 and CDR2: SGHRS, YFSETQ. V was pared by 4 bases and J by 6 bases, with 25 bases between. The V call is TRBV5-1, the J call TRBJ1-1; the D is unclear. This TCR derives from a woman aged 25 to 39 who had recovered from COVID-19. Sequencing was carried out using peripheral blood. The CDR3 protein is CASSPRSYSGSDAEAFF. For the CDR3, the DNA is TGCGCCAGCAGCCCAAGGAGTTATTCGGGTTCTGACGCTGAAGCTTTCTTT.